A selection of T cell receptor beta chains follows, all from one sample in a study of OX40 agonist ivuxolimab in advanced cancers. TCRdb keeps only in-frame clones here, not all; method: immunoSEQ multiplex PCR. Of some 8,900 clones listed, approximately 70% are singletons. The input for sequencing was CD4+ or CD8+ T cells sorted from blood, taken in a trial of the OX40 agonist ivuxolimab. The receptors were gathered from an adult with an advanced solid tumor such as melanoma, head and neck, liver or kidney cancer. CDR3s include the opening cysteine and the closing phenylalanine or tryptophan. A D gene is named only where the DNA matches it firmly. Size tells how often a clone was seen (once, few, many) or the class of an expanded clone, and some rows leave it out.

J gene | V gene | clone size | D gene | CDR3 DNA | CDR3 protein
TRBJ2-2 | TRBV19 | NA | TRBD2 | TGTGCCAGTAGGGGACTAGCGACATCCACCGGGGAGCTGTTTTTT | CASRGLATSTGELFF
TRBJ2-5 | TRBV7-2 | NA | NA | TGTGCCAGCAGCTTAGTGCGCTCCTCCCAAGAGGCCCAGTACTTC | CASSLVRSSQEAQYF
TRBJ2-7 | TRBV10-3 | NA | TRBD1 | TGTGCCATCACTCCCGATGAAGGGGGCCTATACGAGCAGTACTTC | CAITPDEGGLYEQYF
TRBJ2-7 | TRBV5-1 | NA | TRBD1 | TGCGCCAGCCAGTCGGGACAGGGGGTAAATGAGCAGTACTTC | CASQSGQGVNEQYF
TRBJ2-7 | TRBV27 | NA | TRBD1 | TGTGCCAGCAGTTGGGGACAGGGAGGTTACGAGCAGTACTTC | CASSWGQGGYEQYF
TRBJ1-6 | TRBV7-9 | few | NA | TGTGCCAGCAAACAGGGTAATTCACCCCTCCACTTT | CASKQGNSPLHF
TRBJ1-1 | TRBV27 | NA | NA | TGTGCCAGCAGTGCCCCCCGGGACGGGAACACTGAAGCTTTCTTT | CASSAPRDGNTEAFF
TRBJ2-1 | TRBV11-2 | NA | NA | TGTGCCAGCAAACGAGAGGGGACCCCAGACCTGACTGAGCAGTTCTTC | CASKREGTPDLTEQFF
TRBJ2-1 | TRBV28 | NA | NA | TGTGCCACCAGAACCCATATAGCTGGCGAGCAGTTCTTC | CATRTHIAGEQFF
TRBJ1-5 | TRBV21-1 | NA | NA | TGTGCCAGCACTATGGGACAGGGAAGAAGCGGGAATCAGCCCCAGCATTTT | CASTMGQGRSGNQPQHF
TRBJ2-1 | TRBV28 | few | NA | TGTGCCAGCAGTTTTGGATACAATGAGCAGTTCTTC | CASSFGYNEQFF
TRBJ1-1 | TRBV4-3 | NA | NA | TGCGCCAGCAGCCAAGGGATCAACCGGGAGAACACTGAAGCTTTCTTT | CASSQGINRENTEAFF
TRBJ2-2 | TRBV6-5 | NA | NA | TGTGCCAGCAGTTACTCCGAGGCGGGCACCGGGGAGCTGTTTTTT | CASSYSEAGTGELFF
TRBJ2-7 | TRBV6-1 | NA | NA | TGTGCCAGCAGCGGACAGACTAGCTCCTACGAGCAGTACTTC | CASSGQTSSYEQYF
TRBJ2-3 | TRBV6-4 | NA | NA | TGTGCCCGAATGGCCTGTAGCACAGATACGCAGTATTTT | CARMACSTDTQYF
TRBJ2-5 | TRBV27 | NA | TRBD1 | TGTGCCAGCAGTTTCGGACAGGGACTGTGGGAGACCCAGTACTTC | CASSFGQGLWETQYF
TRBJ1-2 | TRBV25-1 | NA | NA | TGTGCCAGCAGTGAAGGGGGGAACTATGGCTGCACCTTC | CASSEGGNYGCTF
TRBJ1-5 | TRBV9 | NA | NA | TGTGCCAGCAGCGTATTCGCCCCCACCCCGGACGGCCAGGTTAAGGAGGATCAGCCCCAGCATTTT | CASSVFAPTPDGQVKEDQPQHF
TRBJ1-2 | TRBV29-1 | NA | NA | TGCAGCGTCCCCAGGGGAGCAGGCGGCTATGGCTACACCTTC | CSVPRGAGGYGYTF
TRBJ2-2 | TRBV5-1 | NA | TRBD1 | TGCGCCAGCAGCTACAGGACAGGTACCGGGGAGCTGTTTTTT | CASSYRTGTGELFF
TRBJ2-2 | TRBV4-2 | NA | TRBD1 | TGTGCCAGCAGCCATGGACAGGGATTATTGACCGGGGAGCTGTTTTTT | CASSHGQGLLTGELFF
TRBJ2-1 | TRBV30 | NA | TRBD2 | TGTGCCTGGAGTATAGGGGCGGGGGCCTACAATGAGCAGTTCTTC | CAWSIGAGAYNEQFF
TRBJ1-1 | TRBV7-9 | many | NA | TGTGCCAGCAGCTACCAGGGTGGGAACACTGAAGCTTTCTTT | CASSYQGGNTEAFF
TRBJ2-7 | TRBV2 | many | NA | TGTGCCAGCAGTGAGCAGGCAGGGGGGTACGGCGTGTACTCCTACGAGCAGTACTTC | CASSEQAGGYGVYSYEQYF
TRBJ1-3 | TRBV5-5 | few | NA | TGTGCCAGCAGCTTGAGGGCAGGAGGGGGAAACACCATATATTTT | CASSLRAGGGNTIYF
TRBJ2-1 | TRBV7-9 | NA | NA | TGTGCCAGCAGCCCCCACGGGGGAAATGAGCAGTTCTTC | CASSPHGGNEQFF
TRBJ2-5 | TRBV7-8 | NA | NA | TGTGCCAGCAGCTTATCCGGTGACTATGAGACCCAGTACTTC | CASSLSGDYETQYF
TRBJ1-5 | TRBV4-2 | NA | NA | TGTGCCAGCAGCCAAGACGATCAGAGACAGAGCAATCAGCCCCAGCATTTT | CASSQDDQRQSNQPQHF
TRBJ1-2 | TRBV28 | NA | TRBD1 | TGTGCCAGCAGTCCGACAGGGGGCGGCTATGGCTACACCTTC | CASSPTGGGYGYTF
TRBJ2-5 | TRBV9 | NA | NA | TGTGCCAGCAGCGGGATTACAGGGAGAGAGGGGGAGACCCAGTACTTC | CASSGITGREGETQYF
TRBJ1-2 | TRBV28 | NA | TRBD1 | TGTGCCAGCAGTTTTGAGGGGGCGGATGGCTACACCTTC | CASSFEGADGYTF
TRBJ2-1 | TRBV2 | NA | TRBD2 | TGTGCCAGCAGTACCAGACTAGCGGGAGGGAATGAGCAGTTCTTC | CASSTRLAGGNEQFF
TRBJ2-7 | TRBV4-3 | NA | NA | TGCGCCAGCAGCCAAGATCGGGACTACGAGCAGTACTTC | CASSQDRDYEQYF
TRBJ1-3 | TRBV30 | NA | NA | TGTGCCTGGAGTGTAGGACGAAGCTCTGGAAACACCATATATTTT | CAWSVGRSSGNTIYF
TRBJ1-5 | TRBV6-5 | NA | NA | TGTGCCAGCAGTTACGGGGGATTGAGTAATCAGCCCCAGCATTTT | CASSYGGLSNQPQHF
TRBJ2-5 | TRBV10-3 | NA | TRBD2 | TGTGCCATCAGTGCCCTAGCGGCCACCGATTTAGCCTCGGATGAGACCCAGTACTTC | CAISALAATDLASDETQYF
TRBJ2-2 | TRBV28 | NA | NA | TGTGCCAGCAGTCCTCGCGGGGGCGGACCGAACACCGGGGAGCTGTTTTTT | CASSPRGGGPNTGELFF
TRBJ2-7 | TRBV28 | NA | NA | TGTGCCAGCAGTTTGGGGTTACTTTACGAGCAGTACTTC | CASSLGLLYEQYF
TRBJ1-4 | TRBV9 | NA | NA | TGTGCCAGCAGCCAGAGGGGAGAGCCGACGACAAATGAAAAACTGTTTTTT | CASSQRGEPTTNEKLFF